This T cell receptor beta chain was observed in a study of blood T cell repertoires in COVID-19. Per the germline V gene, CDR1 is SGHDT and CDR2 is YYEEEE. The ends lost 3 bases at V and 5 bases at J; junction bases unmatched: 5. The CDR3 loop spans 13 amino acids. Data came from immunoSEQ multiplex PCR; TCRdb stores just in-frame clones and leaves some out. The sample carries 90,000 to 120,000 clones, 89% recorded once. This clone has just a few counts. The sample comprised peripheral blood. The V gene is TRBV5-6, the J gene TRBJ2-7; 7 bases are a match to TRBD1. The sequence was collected from a man in his forties with active or convalescent COVID-19. As DNA, the CDR3 is TGTGCCAGCAGCTCCCGGGACAGCAACGAGCAGTACTTC. As protein: CASSSRDSNEQYF.